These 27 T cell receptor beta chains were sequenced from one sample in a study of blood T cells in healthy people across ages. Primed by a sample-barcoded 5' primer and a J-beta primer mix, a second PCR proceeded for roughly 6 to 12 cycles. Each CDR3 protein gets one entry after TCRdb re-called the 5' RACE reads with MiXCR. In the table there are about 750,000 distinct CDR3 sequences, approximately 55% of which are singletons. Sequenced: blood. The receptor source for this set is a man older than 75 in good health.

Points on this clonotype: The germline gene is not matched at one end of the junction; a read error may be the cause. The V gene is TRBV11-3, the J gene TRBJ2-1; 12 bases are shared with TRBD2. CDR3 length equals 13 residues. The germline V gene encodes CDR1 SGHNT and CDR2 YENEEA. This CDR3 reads CVSGLAGNNEQFF. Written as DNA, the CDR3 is TGTGTCAGCGGACTAGCGGGAAACAATGAGCAGTTCTTC.

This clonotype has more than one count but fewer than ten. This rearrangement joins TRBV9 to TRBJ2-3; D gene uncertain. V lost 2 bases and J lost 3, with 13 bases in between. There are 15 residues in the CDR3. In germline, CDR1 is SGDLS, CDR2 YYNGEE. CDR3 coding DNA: TGTGCCAGCAGCGTGGGTGGATACGGGACAGATACGCAGTATTTT. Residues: CASSVGGYGTDTQYF. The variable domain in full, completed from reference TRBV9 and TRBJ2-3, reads DSGVTQTPKHLITATGQRVTLRCSPRSGDLSVYWYQQSLDQGLQFLIQYYNGEERAKGNILERFSAQQFPDLHSELNLSSLELGDSALYFCASSVGGYGTDTQYFGPGTRLTVL.

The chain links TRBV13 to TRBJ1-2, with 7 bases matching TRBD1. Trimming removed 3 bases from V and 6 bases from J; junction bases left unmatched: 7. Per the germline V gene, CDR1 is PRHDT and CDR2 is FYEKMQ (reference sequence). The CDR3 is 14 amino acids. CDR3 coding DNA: TGTGCCAGCAGCTTCGAAGCAGGGGGAAATGGCTACACCTTC. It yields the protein CASSFEAGGNGYTF.

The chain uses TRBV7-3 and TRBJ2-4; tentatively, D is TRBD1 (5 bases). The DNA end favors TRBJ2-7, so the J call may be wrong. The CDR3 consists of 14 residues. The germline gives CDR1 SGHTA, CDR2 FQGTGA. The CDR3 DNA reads TGTGCCAGCAGCGCCTTCCAGGGTAGCCACGAGCAGTACTTC. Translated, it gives CASSAFQGSHEQYF.

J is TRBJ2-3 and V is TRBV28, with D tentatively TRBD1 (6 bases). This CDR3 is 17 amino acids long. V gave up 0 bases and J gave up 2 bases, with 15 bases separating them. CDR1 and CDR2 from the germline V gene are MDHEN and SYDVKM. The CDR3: CASSLWTGLHYTDTQYF. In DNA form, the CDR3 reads TGTGCCAGCAGTTTATGGACAGGCCTGCACTACACAGATACGCAGTATTTT.

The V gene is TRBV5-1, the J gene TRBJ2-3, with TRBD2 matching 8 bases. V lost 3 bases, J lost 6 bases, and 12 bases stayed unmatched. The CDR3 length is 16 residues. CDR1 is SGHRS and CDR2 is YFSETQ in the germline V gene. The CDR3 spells CASSSNPPGRADTQYF. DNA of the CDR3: TGCGCCAGCAGCTCCAACCCCCCCGGGAGGGCGGATACGCAGTATTTT.

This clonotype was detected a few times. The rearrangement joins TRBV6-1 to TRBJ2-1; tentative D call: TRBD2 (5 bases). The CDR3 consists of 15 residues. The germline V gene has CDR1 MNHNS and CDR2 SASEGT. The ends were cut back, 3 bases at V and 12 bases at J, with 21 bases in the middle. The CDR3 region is CASSDGIFARARQFF. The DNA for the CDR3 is TGTGCCAGCAGTGATGGAATTTTCGCGAGGGCACGGCAGTTCTTC.

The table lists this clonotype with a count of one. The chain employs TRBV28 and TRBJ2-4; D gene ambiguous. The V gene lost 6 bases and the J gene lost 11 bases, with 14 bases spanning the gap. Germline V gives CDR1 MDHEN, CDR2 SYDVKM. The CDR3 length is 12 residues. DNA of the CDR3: TGTGCCAGCAGCACCACCGCCGGTTTTCAGTACTTC. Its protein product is CASSTTAGFQYF.

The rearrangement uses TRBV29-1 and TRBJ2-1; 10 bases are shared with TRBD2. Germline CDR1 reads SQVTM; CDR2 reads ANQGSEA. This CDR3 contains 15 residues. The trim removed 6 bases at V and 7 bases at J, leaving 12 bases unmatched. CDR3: CSVARTSGGGNEQFF. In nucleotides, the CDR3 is TGCAGCGTGGCCCGGACTAGCGGAGGGGGGAATGAGCAGTTCTTC.

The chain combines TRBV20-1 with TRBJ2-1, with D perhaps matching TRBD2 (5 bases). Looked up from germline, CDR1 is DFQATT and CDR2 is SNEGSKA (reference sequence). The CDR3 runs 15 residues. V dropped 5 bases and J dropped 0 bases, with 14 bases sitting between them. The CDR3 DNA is TGCAGTGCTGTTCCAGCGGACCGCTCCTACAATGAGCAGTTCTTC. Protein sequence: CSAVPADRSYNEQFF.

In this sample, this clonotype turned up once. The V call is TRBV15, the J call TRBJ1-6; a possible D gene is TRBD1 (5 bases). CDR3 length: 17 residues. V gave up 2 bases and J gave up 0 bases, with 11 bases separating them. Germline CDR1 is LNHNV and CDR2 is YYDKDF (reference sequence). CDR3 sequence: CATSRNPGNSYNSPLHF. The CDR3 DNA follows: TGTGCCACCAGCAGAAACCCAGGGAACTCCTATAATTCACCCCTCCACTTT.

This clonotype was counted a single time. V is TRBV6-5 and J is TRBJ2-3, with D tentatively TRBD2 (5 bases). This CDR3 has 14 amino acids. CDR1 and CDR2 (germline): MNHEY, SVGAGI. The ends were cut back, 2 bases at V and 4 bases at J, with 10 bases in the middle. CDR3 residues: CASSYPTRADTQYF. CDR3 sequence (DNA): TGTGCCAGCAGTTACCCCACGCGGGCAGATACGCAGTATTTT.

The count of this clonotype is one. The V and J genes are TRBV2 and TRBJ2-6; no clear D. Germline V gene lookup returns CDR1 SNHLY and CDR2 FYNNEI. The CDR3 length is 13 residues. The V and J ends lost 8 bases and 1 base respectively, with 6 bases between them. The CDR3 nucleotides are TGTGCCAGCTGGGGTTCTGGGGCCAACGTCCTGACTTTC. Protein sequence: CASWGSGANVLTF.

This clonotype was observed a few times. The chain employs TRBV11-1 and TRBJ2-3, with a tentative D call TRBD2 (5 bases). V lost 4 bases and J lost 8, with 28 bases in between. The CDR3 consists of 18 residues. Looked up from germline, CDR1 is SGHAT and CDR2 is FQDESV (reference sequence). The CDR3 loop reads CASSSDLHESGPSGTQYF. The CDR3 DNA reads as TGTGCCAGCAGCTCCGATCTTCACGAAAGCGGTCCCTCGGGTACGCAGTATTTT.

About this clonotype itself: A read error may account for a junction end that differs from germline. CDR3 bases: TGTGCCAGCAGCCCAACCGGGGCTGGGTCCCACAAGGAGCAGTTCTTC. As protein: CASSPTGAGSHKEQFF. The chain links TRBV7-2 to TRBJ2-1, with D perhaps given as TRBD1 or TRBD2 (5 bases each). The CDR3 spans 16 residues. Germline lookup yields CDR1 SGHTA and CDR2 FQGNSA.

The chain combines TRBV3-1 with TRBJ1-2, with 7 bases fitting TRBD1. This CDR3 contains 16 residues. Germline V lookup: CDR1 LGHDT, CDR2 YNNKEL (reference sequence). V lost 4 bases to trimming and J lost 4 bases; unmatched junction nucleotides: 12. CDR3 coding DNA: TGTGCCAGCAGCCCCCAGGGGCAGGGGGTATTCTATGGCTACACCTTC. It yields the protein CASSPQGQGVFYGYTF.

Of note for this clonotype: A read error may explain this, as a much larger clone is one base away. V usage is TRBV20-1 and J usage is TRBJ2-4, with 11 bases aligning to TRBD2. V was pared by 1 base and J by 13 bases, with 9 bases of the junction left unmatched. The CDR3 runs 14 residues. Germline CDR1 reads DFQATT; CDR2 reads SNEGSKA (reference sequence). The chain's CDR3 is CSARGGLAGGGQYF. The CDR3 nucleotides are TGCAGTGCTAGAGGCGGACTAGCGGGCGGCGGGCAGTACTTC.

In DNA form, the CDR3 reads TGCGCCAGCAGCTTACTAGCGGAGCAGAACTACGAGCAGTACTTC. It encodes CASSLLAEQNYEQYF. J is TRBJ2-5 and V is TRBV5-1; 8 bases align to TRBD2. The end of the DNA aligns better with TRBJ2-7, so the J call may be wrong. Germline V gene lookup returns CDR1 SGHRS and CDR2 YFSETQ. CDR3 length: 15 residues.

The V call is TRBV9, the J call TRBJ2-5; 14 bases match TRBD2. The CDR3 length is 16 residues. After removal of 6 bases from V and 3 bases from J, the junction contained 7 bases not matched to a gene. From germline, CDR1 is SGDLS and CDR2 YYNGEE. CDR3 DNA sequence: TGTGCCAGCACCGGGACTAGCGGGAGAGTGGAAGAGACCCAGTACTTC. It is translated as CASTGTSGRVEETQYF. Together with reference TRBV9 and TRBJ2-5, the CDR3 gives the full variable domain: DSGVTQTPKHLITATGQRVTLRCSPRSGDLSVYWYQQSLDQGLQFLIQYYNGEERAKGNILERFSAQQFPDLHSELNLSSLELGDSALYFCASTGTSGRVEETQYFGPGTRLLVL.

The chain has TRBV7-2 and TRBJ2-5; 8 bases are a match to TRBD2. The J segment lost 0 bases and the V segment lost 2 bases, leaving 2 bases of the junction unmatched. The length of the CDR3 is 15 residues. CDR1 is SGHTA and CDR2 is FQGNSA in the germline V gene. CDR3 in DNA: TGTGCCAGCAGCTTATGGCGGGAGGACCAAGAGACCCAGTACTTC. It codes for CASSLWREDQETQYF.

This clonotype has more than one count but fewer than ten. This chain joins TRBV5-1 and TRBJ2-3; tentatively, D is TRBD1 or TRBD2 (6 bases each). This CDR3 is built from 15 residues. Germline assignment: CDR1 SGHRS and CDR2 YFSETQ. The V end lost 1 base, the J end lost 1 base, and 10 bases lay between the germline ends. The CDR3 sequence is CASSLRGQGTDTQYF. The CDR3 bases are TGCGCCAGCAGCTTGCGGGGGCAAGGCACAGATACGCAGTATTTT.

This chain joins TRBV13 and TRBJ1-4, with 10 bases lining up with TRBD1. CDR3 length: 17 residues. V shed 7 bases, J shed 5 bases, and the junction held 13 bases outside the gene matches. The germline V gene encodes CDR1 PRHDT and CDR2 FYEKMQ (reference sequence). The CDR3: CASTRTGGFRRNEKLFF. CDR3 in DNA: TGTGCCAGCACAAGGACAGGGGGGTTTCGGCGGAATGAAAAACTGTTTTTT.

The CDR3 region is CASRRDRGTYNEQYF. CDR3 nucleotide sequence: TGTGCCAGCAGACGGGACAGGGGCACCTACAATGAGCAGTACTTC. The chain is built from TRBV12-3 or TRBV12-4 and TRBJ2-7, with 10 bases lining up with TRBD1. The V and J ends lost 6 bases and 7 bases, in that order; junction bases with no gene match: 12. CDR3 length: 15 amino acids.

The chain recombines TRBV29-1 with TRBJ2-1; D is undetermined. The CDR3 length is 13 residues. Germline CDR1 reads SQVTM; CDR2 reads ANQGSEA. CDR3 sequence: CAICNEDYNEQFF. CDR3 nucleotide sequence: TGCGCGATCTGCAACGAAGACTACAATGAGCAGTTCTTC.

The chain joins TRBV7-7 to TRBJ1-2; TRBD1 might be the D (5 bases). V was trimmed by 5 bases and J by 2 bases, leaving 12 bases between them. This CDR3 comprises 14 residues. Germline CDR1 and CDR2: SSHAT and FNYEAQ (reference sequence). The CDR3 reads CASSPRGRNYGYTF. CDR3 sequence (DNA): TGTGCCAGCAGCCCGAGGGGACGGAACTATGGCTACACCTTC.

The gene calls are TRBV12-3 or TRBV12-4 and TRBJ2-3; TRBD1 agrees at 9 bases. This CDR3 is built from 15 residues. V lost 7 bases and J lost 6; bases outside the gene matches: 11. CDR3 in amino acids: CASIPTGGPLDTQYF. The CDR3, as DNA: TGTGCCAGCATCCCTACAGGGGGCCCCCTGGATACGCAGTATTTT.

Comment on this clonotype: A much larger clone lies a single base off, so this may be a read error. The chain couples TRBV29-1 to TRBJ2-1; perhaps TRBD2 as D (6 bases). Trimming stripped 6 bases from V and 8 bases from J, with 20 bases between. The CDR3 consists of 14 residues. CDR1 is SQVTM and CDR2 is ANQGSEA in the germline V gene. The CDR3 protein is CSVETQDYVYEQFF. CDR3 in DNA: TGCAGCGTGGAAACCCAGGACTATGTCTATGAGCAGTTCTTC.